This T cell receptor beta chain was sequenced for a study of blood T cell repertoires in COVID-19. Study-wide background: There were acute and convalescent COVID-19 samples, and they came from the United States, Italy and Spain. PBMCs, B-cell-depleted T cells, or T cells were the source of the cDNA or gDNA that made up the material.

Original handling: It was from reference gene primer amplification that nucleated cell counts were estimated. Assay: immunoSEQ multiplex PCR; the TCRdb copy retains only in-frame clones and omits some. D and trimming come from the DNA, and the V and J calls and clone size come from that table. Of 250,000 to 300,000 clones detected, 85% to 90% appear once; the ten largest clones hold 3.6%. CDR3 size: 13 residues. Germline V gene data show CDR1 as MNHEY and CDR2 as SMNVEV (reference sequence). V was clipped by 3 bases and J by 2 bases, with 8 bases between them. The chain is built from TRBV27 and TRBJ2-7, with D tentatively TRBD1 (5 bases). Material: peripheral blood. The sequence was collected from a man aged 18 to 29 with active or convalescent COVID-19. The DNA of the CDR3 is TGTGCCAGCAGTTTTCAGGGCACCTACGAGCAGTACTTC. This encodes CASSFQGTYEQYF.